This T cell receptor beta chain came from a study of memory CD4+ T cells and cytomegalovirus serostatus (dated by TCRdb to 2018 to 2020). For the study in its entirety: The roughly 35 healthy Belgian adults in the cohort included 9 who were CMV seropositive and around 25 who were CMV seronegative. To replicate a published TCR-based CMV serostatus classifier, the study sequenced CD4+ memory TCRbeta repertoires from a Belgian cohort whose cytomegalovirus serostatus was known.

The Quick-DNA Microprep Kit was used to extract genomic DNA from the sorted cells. Amplification of TCRbeta DNA was done with the immunoSEQ hsTCRbeta kit, following the protocol from the manufacturer. TCRbeta libraries were sequenced on an Illumina MiSeq instrument. Per the source publication's procedure: Following removal of out-of-frame sequences, some 2 million distinct TCRbeta sequences were retained, with an average of about 70,000 per individual. Each individual was scored by the count of about 150 previously reported CMV-associated TCRbeta sequences and the total productive distinct TCRbeta count. A beta-binomial model was reimplemented in Python, and scikit-learn random forests with default parameters were trained on US cohort data. Classifier performance on the Belgian cohort was summarized as median AUC with percentile confidence intervals calculated over 10,000 bootstrap iterations. Held by TCRdb, this immuneACCESS table contains in-frame sequences only and omits some clones. Under half of the omission traces to an unresolved V gene where checked; the cause of the rest is unknown. V, J and clone size reflect that table, while D and trimming were determined from the DNA. The sample data list 50,000 or so clones, and approximately 74% of these were observed just once. 1.2% of the sample belongs to the ten largest clones.

The germline V gene supplies CDR1 SGHRS and CDR2 YFSETQ. Trimming leaves V shorter by 7 bases and J shorter by 0 bases, with the junction holding 15 bases beyond the gene matches. The CDR3 has 18 amino acids, counting the end cysteine and phenylalanine. The kept DNA is CDR3 alone, 54 bases in frame from the first base. The paper as a whole reports these results and caveats: The results were interpreted as suggesting that the CMV-associated TCR signature is largely present in the CD4+ memory repertoire. A median bootstrapped AUC of almost 0.96 with a 95% CI of 0.76-1.00 was achieved on the Belgian cohort by the original-framework classifier. CMV serostatus prediction reached a median bootstrapped AUC of roughly 0.96 with the original framework and around 0.91 with a US-trained random forest. Of about 180 previously reported CMV-associated TCRbeta sequences, 67 appeared in the CD4+ memory repertoires, each in one to five individuals. Only CD4+CD45RO+ memory cells were sequenced, in contrast to the original study, in which naive and memory CD4+ and CD8+ populations were covered.

Single viable CD3+CD4+CD8-CD45RO+ cells were sorted as memory CD4+ T cells on a FACSAria II. CMV serostatus was determined with a Roche Elecsys assay detecting serum IgG against CMV pp150, pp28, p38 and p52. Following thawing, total CD4+ T cells were enriched through positive selection using CD4 magnetic microbeads. The samples came from a different study that was designed specifically to examine the CD4+ T cell memory repertoire. Peripheral blood mononuclear cells were isolated and cryopreserved according to standard operating procedures, and serum was kept at -80 degrees C. CD3-PerCP (BW264/56), CD4-APC (RPA-T4), CD45RO-PE (UCHT1) and CD8-Pacific Orange (3B5) antibodies were used for staining, and non-viable cells were excluded with Sytox blue. Concerning this clone itself: Its antigen target is currently unknown. Nothing much larger sits one base from this clone, and base qualities are not available.

The V and J genes are TRBV5-1 and TRBJ2-7, with TRBD1 identical over 11 junction bases. Input material: memory CD4+ T cells from blood. This clonotype was sampled from an adult in good health and CMV-seropositive. The CDR3 has the sequence CASGKGQGAFTGSYEQYF. Here is the DNA: TGCGCCAGCGGAAAAGGACAGGGGGCCTTTACTGGCTCCTACGAGCAGTACTTC.